This record looks at one T cell receptor (beta chain) sequence and its context. Its antigen is not known. These data originate in a study of shared clonotypes between healthy human individuals. As for the study in general: Each donor contributed plates that comprised three CD4 naive, three CD4 memory, two CD8 naive and one CD8 memory.

Broader study findings: Deeper or shallower sequencing was expected to change how clonotypes are shared among donors.

Trimming removed 3 bases at V and 7 bases at J, with 21 bases between. The CDR3 has 16 residues. Germline CDR1 reads SGHDN; CDR2 reads FVKESK. Every immunoSEQ plate was one replicate of a subset's evenly spread DNA. Clones were read by immunoSEQ multiplex PCR, and TCRdb kept only the in-frame ones, dropping some. The sample has 550,000 to 850,000 clones, about 74% seen once; the top ten hold roughly 1.7%. Input material: memory CD4+ T cells sorted from blood. Subset indicated: CD45RA-negative fraction. The sequence was obtained from a woman younger than 45 in good health. J is TRBJ1-2 and V is TRBV14; tentatively, D is TRBD1 (5 bases). The CDR3, as DNA: TGTGCCAGCAGCCACCTTACCGGGACGGCCATGGCTGGCTACACCTTC. Amino acids: CASSHLTGTAMAGYTF.